This TCR beta chain appears in the sequencing data of a study of blood T cell repertoires in COVID-19. Study-level background: The study drew acute and convalescent COVID-19 samples from the United States, Italy and Spain. PBMCs, B-cell-depleted T cells, or T cells provided the cDNA or gDNA that made up the material.

Original data processing: Reference gene primer amplification in the assay estimated nucleated cell counts. Profiled with immunoSEQ multiplex PCR; TCRdb holds only in-frame clones, not every one. The DNA gave D and trimming, while V, J and clone size come from that table. The data hold roughly 140,000 clones, with around 83% observed a single time. Germline assignment: CDR1 MNHEY and CDR2 SVGAGI. This CDR3 is built from 16 residues. The junction had 7 bases not matched to a gene; V was cut back by 2 bases and J by 4 bases. The rearrangement links TRBV6-5 to TRBJ2-4, with 8 bases lining up with TRBD1. Sequencing input: peripheral blood. The clonotype originates from a woman aged 45 to 65 with acute or convalescent COVID-19. The CDR3, as DNA: TGTGCCAGCAGTTACGGCCGGACAGGGTCTAAAAACATTCAGTACTTC. Translated: CASSYGRTGSKNIQYF.